These 11 T cell receptor beta chains share one sample of origin, sequenced in a study of T and B cells in COVID-19 patients. TRB rearrangements were amplified by multiplex PCR with BIOMED2 TRB-A/B primers. TCRdb processed the multiplex PCR reads anew with MiXCR; each CDR3 protein has one entry. The top ten hold approximately 2% of the sample, which has roughly 21,000 distinct CDR3 sequences, about 31% seen once. TRB was amplified from roughly 250-500 ng of blood genomic DNA. Sample: blood. These receptors were collected from a human donor who had recovered from COVID-19.

This clonotype was recorded once. A much larger clone lies a single base off, so this may be a read error. This sequence joins TRBV27 and TRBJ2-3; 8 bases match TRBD2. After removal of 6 bases from V and 4 bases from J, the junction contained 12 bases not matched to a gene. The V gene's germline CDR1 is MNHEY and CDR2 SMNVEV (reference sequence). The CDR3 spans 16 residues. The CDR3 protein is CASRPRGLVISDTQYF. The CDR3 DNA reads as TGTGCCAGCAGACCGCGGGGACTAGTAATCTCAGATACGCAGTATTTT.

The genes are TRBV6-5 and TRBJ2-2; either TRBD1 or TRBD2 may supply D (6 bases each). Trimming shortened V by 2 bases and J by 4 bases, and 11 bases separated the two germline ends. This CDR3 is built from 15 residues. Germline V gene lookup returns CDR1 MNHEY and CDR2 SVGAGI. CDR3 nucleotide sequence: TGTGCCAGCAGTTACGGCCGGGGGCGCACCGGGGAGCTGTTTTTT. Residues: CASSYGRGRTGELFF.

The chain carries TRBV13 and TRBJ2-1; TRBD1 matches at 9 bases. The germline V gene encodes CDR1 PRHDT and CDR2 FYEKMQ (reference sequence). The CDR3 totals 11 residues. V lost 5 bases, J lost 16 bases, and 6 bases stayed unmatched. The CDR3 reads CASSVGQGEFF. The CDR3 coding sequence is TGTGCCAGCAGCGTGGGACAGGGTGAATTCTTC. The complete variable domain, with remaining parts taken from reference TRBV13 and TRBJ2-1, reads AAGVIQSPRHLIKEKRETATLKCYPIPRHDTVYWYQQGPGQDPQFLISFYEKMQSDKGSIPDRFSAQQFSDYHSELNMSSLELGDSALYFCASSVGQGEFFGPGTRLTVL.

The rearrangement uses TRBV28 and TRBJ1-2; D gene unclear. Germline-derived CDR1 and CDR2 are MDHEN and SYDVKM. The CDR3 runs 13 residues. Deletions cut 3 bases from V and 2 bases from J, with 7 bases between. The CDR3 DNA is TGTGCCAGCAGTTTGCCACTGAACTATGGCTACACCTTC. This gives the protein CASSLPLNYGYTF.

This clonotype is classed as medium-sized (0.01 to 0.1%). J is TRBJ1-6 and V is TRBV6-5; D unresolved. The V gene lost 4 bases and the J gene lost 11 bases, with 0 bases spanning the gap. CDR1 and CDR2 from the germline V gene are MNHEY and SVGAGI. The CDR3 is 9 residues long. The CDR3: CASSSPLHF. CDR3 coding DNA: TGTGCCAGCAGTTCACCCCTCCACTTT.

This clonotype was recorded at least ten times. CDR3 coding DNA: TGTGCCTGGACCCACCGTGGGGCAGGGGAGCAGTTCTTC. Its protein product is CAWTHRGAGEQFF. The J gene is TRBJ2-1, the V gene TRBV30, with D possibly TRBD1 on 5 matching bases. The CDR3 covers 13 residues. V dropped 4 bases and J dropped 10 bases, with 17 bases sitting between them. The germline CDR1 and CDR2 sequences are GTSNPN and SVGIG (reference sequence).

This clonotype has a count of ten or more. The V and J genes are TRBV19 and TRBJ2-7; 7 nucleotides line up with TRBD1. Germline loops: CDR1 LNHDA, CDR2 SQIVND (reference sequence). There are 14 residues in the CDR3. With V trimmed by 3 bases and J by 0 bases, 2 bases remained unmatched. The CDR3 nucleotides read TGTGCCAGTAGTATCCGACAGGGCTCCTACGAGCAGTACTTC. It yields the protein CASSIRQGSYEQYF.

The chain joins TRBV6-4 to TRBJ1-1; perhaps TRBD1 as D (5 bases). Per the germline V gene, CDR1 is MRHNA and CDR2 is SNTAGT. The CDR3 extends over 15 amino acids. Trimming removed 6 bases at V and 1 base at J, with 15 bases between. CDR3 loop: CASSPGRGGNTEAFF. The CDR3 nucleotides are TGTGCCAGCAGCCCCGGTCGTGGGGGGAACACTGAAGCTTTCTTT.

This clonotype was picked up many times. The chain couples TRBV19 to TRBJ1-3, with TRBD1 matching over 7 bases. Per the germline V gene, CDR1 is LNHDA and CDR2 is SQIVND (reference sequence). This CDR3 is built from 15 residues. V shed 6 bases, J shed 4 bases, and the junction held 9 bases outside the gene matches. CDR3 sequence reads: CASSSQQGMGNTIYF. CDR3 nucleotide sequence: TGTGCCAGTAGCTCGCAACAGGGGATGGGAAACACCATATATTTT.

V is TRBV20-1 and J is TRBJ2-2; D unclear. CDR1 DFQATT and CDR2 SNEGSKA come from the germline V gene (reference sequence). The CDR3 consists of 14 residues. With 0 bases removed from V and 0 bases from J, the gap between germline ends came to 5 bases. Here the CDR3 reads CSARDFSNTGELFF. DNA of the CDR3: TGCAGTGCTAGAGATTTCTCGAACACCGGGGAGCTGTTTTTT.

This clonotype was counted at least ten times. The chain employs TRBV30 and TRBJ2-5, with D perhaps assigned TRBD1 or TRBD2 (5 bases each). CDR1 and CDR2 from the germline V gene are GTSNPN and SVGIG (reference sequence). V was cut by 0 bases and J by 3 bases, with 8 bases left in between. CDR3 length: 13 residues. For the CDR3, the DNA is TGTGCCTGGAGTGTACTAGGGGAAGAGACCCAGTACTTC. Amino acids: CAWSVLGEETQYF.